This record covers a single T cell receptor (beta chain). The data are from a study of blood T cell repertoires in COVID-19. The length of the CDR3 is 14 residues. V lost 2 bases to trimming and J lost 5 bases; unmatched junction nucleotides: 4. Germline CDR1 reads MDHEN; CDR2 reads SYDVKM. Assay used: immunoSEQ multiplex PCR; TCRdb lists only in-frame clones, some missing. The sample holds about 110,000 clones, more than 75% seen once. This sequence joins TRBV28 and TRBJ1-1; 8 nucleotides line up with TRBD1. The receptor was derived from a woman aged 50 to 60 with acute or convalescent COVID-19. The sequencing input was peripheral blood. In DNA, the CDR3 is TGTGCCAGCAGTTTAAACAGGGGGGTTACTGAAGCTTTCTTT. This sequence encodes CASSLNRGVTEAFF.